This is a list of T cell receptor beta chains from one sample in a study of shared clonotypes between healthy human individuals. Assay used: immunoSEQ multiplex PCR; TCRdb lists only in-frame clones, some missing. The sample lists some 2,000,000 clones, 85% to 95% occurring once. Input material: naive CD8+ T cells sorted from blood. The receptors were gathered from a young man in good health. Both conserved end residues are part of each CDR3. Fields, in order: J gene, clone size, D gene, V gene, CDR3 DNA, CDR3 protein. The D gene is left open where the match is weak. Clone sizes are given selectively: once, few, many, or a class where the clone is expanded.

j_gene: TRBJ1-1
abundance: NA
d_gene: NA
v_gene: TRBV14
CDR3nt: TGTGCCAGCAGCCAAGGGGGCGCGAGGACTGAAGCTTTCTTT
CDR3aa: CASSQGGARTEAFF

j_gene: TRBJ2-3
abundance: NA
d_gene: NA
v_gene: TRBV30
CDR3nt: TGTGCTTGGGGGCTACAGGTAGTTATAGATACGCAGTATTTT
CDR3aa: CAWGLQVVIDTQYF

j_gene: TRBJ1-2
abundance: NA
d_gene: NA
v_gene: TRBV12-2
CDR3nt: TGTGCAAGTCGCTTTTTTCCGTCTAAGGCAGACTCAGCGGGAGGCTACACCTTC
CDR3aa: CASRFFPSKADSAGGYTF

j_gene: TRBJ1-4
abundance: NA
d_gene: NA
v_gene: TRBV2
CDR3nt: TGTGCCAGCAGCATACACGGGGGTGGGGCTAATGAAAAACTGTTTTTT
CDR3aa: CASSIHGGGANEKLFF

j_gene: TRBJ2-3
abundance: NA
d_gene: NA
v_gene: TRBV30
CDR3nt: TGTGCCTGGAGCCCAGGAACCCCAGATACGCAGTATTTT
CDR3aa: CAWSPGTPDTQYF

j_gene: TRBJ2-7
abundance: NA
d_gene: TRBD1
v_gene: TRBV19
CDR3nt: TGTGCCAGTAGTATTTTTCAGGGGGCTTACGAGCAGTACTTC
CDR3aa: CASSIFQGAYEQYF

j_gene: TRBJ2-7
abundance: NA
d_gene: NA
v_gene: TRBV6-1
CDR3nt: TGTGCCAGCAGCCCCTGGGGGGGCGATGAGCAGTACTTC
CDR3aa: CASSPWGGDEQYF

j_gene: TRBJ2-1
abundance: NA
d_gene: NA
v_gene: TRBV2
CDR3nt: TGTGCCAAAGGGCGGAAAAGCTCCTACAATGAGCAGTTCTTC
CDR3aa: CAKGRKSSYNEQFF

j_gene: TRBJ1-1
abundance: NA
d_gene: NA
v_gene: TRBV5-6
CDR3nt: TGTGCCAGCAGCCCGGGGGGGGCTGAAGCTTTCTTT
CDR3aa: CASSPGGAEAFF

j_gene: TRBJ2-1
abundance: NA
d_gene: TRBD1
v_gene: TRBV5-6
CDR3nt: TGTGCCAGCAGCTTGGGGACAGGGTACAATGAGCAGTTCTTC
CDR3aa: CASSLGTGYNEQFF

j_gene: TRBJ2-7
abundance: NA
d_gene: TRBD1
v_gene: TRBV2
CDR3nt: TGTGCCAGCAGTCAGGGACAGGTCCCCTCGGGCTACGAGCAGTACTTC
CDR3aa: CASSQGQVPSGYEQYF

j_gene: TRBJ1-5
abundance: NA
d_gene: NA
v_gene: TRBV5-6
CDR3nt: TGTGCCAGCAGCTCGGGGCCTCAGCCCCAGCATTTT
CDR3aa: CASSSGPQPQHF

j_gene: TRBJ2-7
abundance: NA
d_gene: TRBD1
v_gene: TRBV7-8
CDR3nt: TGTGCCAGCAGCCCAGGACAGGACTCCTACGAGCAGTACTTC
CDR3aa: CASSPGQDSYEQYF

j_gene: TRBJ2-1
abundance: NA
d_gene: TRBD2
v_gene: TRBV11-2
CDR3nt: TGTGCCAGCAGCTTGATGACTAGCGGGGTAGAGCAGTTCTTC
CDR3aa: CASSLMTSGVEQFF

j_gene: TRBJ2-3
abundance: NA
d_gene: TRBD1
v_gene: TRBV7-6
CDR3nt: TGTGCCAGCAGCCCCCTAACGACAGGGGGTTTAGATACGCAGTATTTT
CDR3aa: CASSPLTTGGLDTQYF

j_gene: TRBJ2-1
abundance: NA
d_gene: NA
v_gene: TRBV5-4
CDR3nt: TGTGCCAGCAGCCCCCCCCGGGGGTCCGAGCAGTTCTTC
CDR3aa: CASSPPRGSEQFF

j_gene: TRBJ1-1
abundance: NA
d_gene: NA
v_gene: TRBV29-1
CDR3nt: TGCAGCTCCGAGGGGGGGGAGGCCACTGAAGCTTTCTTT
CDR3aa: CSSEGGEATEAFF

j_gene: TRBJ2-2
abundance: NA
d_gene: TRBD2
v_gene: TRBV4-3
CDR3nt: TGCGCCAGCAGCCAACTACTAGTTACTAGCGGGGTGAACACCGGGGAGCTGTTTTTT
CDR3aa: CASSQLLVTSGVNTGELFF

j_gene: TRBJ2-7
abundance: NA
d_gene: NA
v_gene: TRBV27
CDR3nt: TGTGCCAGCAGTACCTCAGGGGTATCCTACGAGCAGTACTTC
CDR3aa: CASSTSGVSYEQYF

j_gene: TRBJ1-2
abundance: NA
d_gene: TRBD1
v_gene: TRBV27
CDR3nt: TGTGCCAGCAGTTCCCCGACAGGGGTAGATGGCTACACCTTC
CDR3aa: CASSSPTGVDGYTF

j_gene: TRBJ2-7
abundance: NA
d_gene: NA
v_gene: TRBV27
CDR3nt: TGTGCCAGCAGCCCGACGGGTACCTACGAGCAGTACTTC
CDR3aa: CASSPTGTYEQYF

j_gene: TRBJ1-6
abundance: NA
d_gene: NA
v_gene: TRBV9
CDR3nt: TGTGCCAGCAGCACCCGGGGGGGTTCACCGGATTCACCCCTCCACTTT
CDR3aa: CASSTRGGSPDSPLHF

j_gene: TRBJ2-3
abundance: NA
d_gene: NA
v_gene: TRBV28
CDR3nt: TGTGCCAGCAGCTTGGCAGGGGATGAAGATACGCAGTATTTT
CDR3aa: CASSLAGDEDTQYF

j_gene: TRBJ2-7
abundance: once
d_gene: TRBD1
v_gene: TRBV15
CDR3nt: TGTGCCACCAGCAGAGTTCGACAGGGGCCTGCCTTCTACGAGCAGTACTTC
CDR3aa: CATSRVRQGPAFYEQYF

j_gene: TRBJ2-7
abundance: NA
d_gene: NA
v_gene: TRBV19
CDR3nt: TGTGCCAGTAGTGCTAGCCTGACCTACGAGCAGTACTTC
CDR3aa: CASSASLTYEQYF

j_gene: TRBJ2-7
abundance: once
d_gene: TRBD2
v_gene: TRBV6-6
CDR3nt: TGTGCCAGCAGGTCCCTAGCGGGCAACTACGAGCAGTACTTC
CDR3aa: CASRSLAGNYEQYF

j_gene: TRBJ2-7
abundance: NA
d_gene: NA
v_gene: TRBV7-9
CDR3nt: TGTGCCAGCAGCTTAGCGCTCGGGGCAGGGCAAGAGCAGTACTTC
CDR3aa: CASSLALGAGQEQYF

j_gene: TRBJ2-6
abundance: few
d_gene: TRBD1
v_gene: TRBV18
CDR3nt: TGTGCCAGCTCGCGGGACAGGAGCTCTGGGGCCAACGTCCTGACTTTC
CDR3aa: CASSRDRSSGANVLTF

j_gene: TRBJ2-7
abundance: NA
d_gene: TRBD1
v_gene: TRBV2
CDR3nt: TGTGCCAGCAGTGATCCGGCGACAGGGATCTACGAGCAGTACTTC
CDR3aa: CASSDPATGIYEQYF

j_gene: TRBJ1-6
abundance: NA
d_gene: NA
v_gene: TRBV15
CDR3nt: TGTGCCACCAGCGGTACTCTGGGGAGTTCACCCCTCCACTTT
CDR3aa: CATSGTLGSSPLHF

j_gene: TRBJ2-1
abundance: NA
d_gene: TRBD1
v_gene: TRBV9
CDR3nt: TGTGCCAGCAGCCCACCAATGGGACAGTGGGGGCATGAGCAGTTCTTC
CDR3aa: CASSPPMGQWGHEQFF

j_gene: TRBJ1-1
abundance: NA
d_gene: NA
v_gene: TRBV4-1
CDR3nt: TGCGCCAGCAGCCAGGAAGGGGAGGCCCTGAACACTGAAGCTTTCTTT
CDR3aa: CASSQEGEALNTEAFF

j_gene: TRBJ1-2
abundance: NA
d_gene: NA
v_gene: TRBV6-5
CDR3nt: TGTGCCAGCAGTGCAGGGCACTATGGCTACACCTTC
CDR3aa: CASSAGHYGYTF

j_gene: TRBJ2-7
abundance: NA
d_gene: TRBD2
v_gene: TRBV6-1
CDR3nt: TGTGCCAGCAGTGAGGGGGGGGACTACTCCTACGAGCAGTACTTC
CDR3aa: CASSEGGDYSYEQYF

j_gene: TRBJ2-3
abundance: NA
d_gene: TRBD2
v_gene: TRBV27
CDR3nt: TGTGCCAGCAGTCCCTCAGCGGGAGAGAGGGCAGATACGCAGTATTTT
CDR3aa: CASSPSAGERADTQYF

j_gene: TRBJ2-2
abundance: NA
d_gene: TRBD2
v_gene: TRBV7-8
CDR3nt: TGTGCCAGCAGCTATGGACTAGCGGTAAACACCGGGGAGCTGTTTTTT
CDR3aa: CASSYGLAVNTGELFF

j_gene: TRBJ1-1
abundance: NA
d_gene: TRBD1
v_gene: TRBV15
CDR3nt: TGTGCCACCAGCGGACCGGGACAGGAAACCCTTGAAGCTTTCTTT
CDR3aa: CATSGPGQETLEAFF

j_gene: TRBJ1-1
abundance: NA
d_gene: NA
v_gene: TRBV9
CDR3nt: TGTGCCAGCAGCGTTGGGATCGACACTGAAGCTTTCTTT
CDR3aa: CASSVGIDTEAFF

j_gene: TRBJ1-2
abundance: NA
d_gene: NA
v_gene: TRBV29-1
CDR3nt: TGCAGCGTTGATGGTGACCCGGGGGCGACCTATGGCTACACCTTC
CDR3aa: CSVDGDPGATYGYTF

j_gene: TRBJ1-2
abundance: NA
d_gene: NA
v_gene: TRBV15
CDR3nt: TGTGCCACCAGCGAGGCCACAGACCTCTATGGCTACACCTTC
CDR3aa: CATSEATDLYGYTF

j_gene: TRBJ1-1
abundance: NA
d_gene: NA
v_gene: TRBV30
CDR3nt: TGTGCCTGGAGTGTAGAGCCGGGGGACACTGAAGCTTTCTTT
CDR3aa: CAWSVEPGDTEAFF

j_gene: TRBJ1-4
abundance: NA
d_gene: NA
v_gene: TRBV19
CDR3nt: TGTGCCAGTAGTATCGACAGTGAAAAACTGTTTTTT
CDR3aa: CASSIDSEKLFF

j_gene: TRBJ1-5
abundance: once
d_gene: TRBD1
v_gene: TRBV6-1
CDR3nt: TGTGCCAGCGGCCAGGGGGCGACGTTTGCTTCGCCCCAGCATTTT
CDR3aa: CASGQGATFASPQHF

j_gene: TRBJ2-2
abundance: NA
d_gene: TRBD2
v_gene: TRBV7-2
CDR3nt: TGTGCCAGCAGCTCTCGGACTAGTGGCACCGGGGAGCTGTTTTTT
CDR3aa: CASSSRTSGTGELFF

j_gene: TRBJ2-7
abundance: NA
d_gene: TRBD1
v_gene: TRBV7-6
CDR3nt: TGTGCCAGCAGCTCGGGACAGGGATACTACGAGCAGTACTTC
CDR3aa: CASSSGQGYYEQYF